One and the same sample provided the 6 T cell receptor beta chains below, sequenced in a study of blood T cell repertoires in COVID-19. The method was immunoSEQ multiplex PCR; TCRdb's version includes in-frame clones alone and lacks a portion of them. In the table there are fewer than 250,000 clones, approximately 85% of which are singletons. The sample consisted of peripheral blood. The source is a woman aged 70-85 years with acute or convalescent COVID-19.

The CDR3 DNA reads TGTGCCAGTAGTTTCCGAGGGACAGACAACTCTGGAAACACCATATATTTT. Translation: CASSFRGTDNSGNTIYF. The chain combines TRBV19 with TRBJ1-3; 7 positions match TRBD1. The CDR3 spans 17 residues. With 5 bases clipped from V and 0 bases from J, the junction kept 10 bases outside the gene matches. Germline CDR1 LNHDA, CDR2 SQIVND (reference sequence).

The rearrangement links TRBV9 to TRBJ2-7; D is unclear. Germline-derived CDR1 and CDR2 are SGDLS and YYNGEE. The CDR3 is 14 residues long. Between the trimmed V and J ends, which lost 0 bases and 0 bases, there was a span of 7 bases. The CDR3 DNA reads TGTGCCAGCAGCGTAGGGCAGTCCTCCTACGAGCAGTACTTC. Protein sequence: CASSVGQSSYEQYF.

The V and J genes are TRBV19 and TRBJ2-7; TRBD1 matches 9 bases. V gave up 3 bases and J gave up 6 bases; unmatched junction bases: 9. CDR3 length equals 15 residues. CDR1 is LNHDA, CDR2 SQIVND, per germline (reference sequence). CDR3 sequence reads: CASSMADRGRGEQYF. DNA for the CDR3: TGTGCCAGTAGTATGGCGGACAGGGGCCGCGGCGAGCAGTACTTC. Together with reference TRBV19 and TRBJ2-7, the CDR3 gives the full variable domain: DGGITQSPKYLFRKEGQNVTLSCEQNLNHDAMYWYRQDPGQGLRLIYYSQIVNDFQKGDIAEGYSVSREKKESFPLTVTSAQKNPTAFYLCASSMADRGRGEQYFGPGTRLTVT.

The chain carries TRBV7-2 and TRBJ2-1; TRBD1 might be the D (6 bases). The CDR3 length is 18 residues. The ends were cut back, 10 bases at V and 0 bases at J, with 25 bases in the middle. Germline CDR1 and CDR2: SGHTA and FQGNSA. Here the CDR3 reads CAIQSPGVQPSSYNEQFF. In DNA form, the CDR3 reads TGTGCCATCCAGTCCCCAGGGGTCCAACCGAGCTCCTACAATGAGCAGTTCTTC.

The chain joins TRBV6-1 to TRBJ1-6; TRBD1 is a possible D gene (6 bases). The CDR3 covers 19 residues. Trimming pared 4 bases from V and 0 bases from J, leaving 19 bases between. Germline CDR1 is MNHNS and CDR2 is SASEGT. CDR3 nucleotides: TGTGCCAGCAGTGGGTCGCGACGGACAGTTAGCTCCTATAATTCACCCCTCCACTTT. Translating it yields CASSGSRRTVSSYNSPLHF.

This clone occurred many times. Other DNA sequences in the sample encode the same CDR3. The chain is built from TRBV28 and TRBJ2-7; 8 bases align to TRBD2. The CDR3 runs 15 residues. Germline CDR1 and CDR2: MDHEN and SYDVKM. After removal of 6 bases from V and 0 bases from J, the junction contained 7 bases not matched to a gene. The CDR3: CASRGSGGGSYEQYF. CDR3 DNA sequence: TGTGCCAGCAGAGGATCCGGGGGGGGCTCCTACGAGCAGTACTTC.